The 15 T cell receptor beta chains in this list originate from one sample, sequenced in a study of cytomegalovirus exposure and HLA in healthy donors. TCRdb keeps only in-frame clones here, not all; method: immunoSEQ multiplex PCR. The sample lists about 120,000 clones, 88% occurring once. Material for sequencing was PBMCs. These TCRs come from a woman aged 18-35 years in good health and CMV-seropositive.

V gene TRBV27 combines with J gene TRBJ2-1; 7 bases match TRBD2. The CDR3 extends over 14 amino acids. Trimming removed 6 bases from V and 8 bases from J; junction bases left unmatched: 10. Germline lookup yields CDR1 MNHEY and CDR2 SMNVEV (reference sequence). Here the CDR3 DNA reads TGTGCCAGCAGATCTTGGGGGGGTCAGGATGAGCAGTTCTTC. Amino acids: CASRSWGGQDEQFF.

The chain joins TRBV5-1 to TRBJ2-7; D is perhaps TRBD2 (5 bases). This CDR3 spans 15 amino acids. Per the germline V gene, CDR1 is SGHRS and CDR2 is YFSETQ. The germline V and J ends were trimmed by 0 bases and 3 bases, with 13 bases remaining between them. CDR3 DNA: TGCGCCAGCAGCTTGGAGTCTAGCCGTTACTACGAGCAGTACTTC. Its translation is CASSLESSRYYEQYF.

This clone has more than one count but fewer than ten. The V call is TRBV6-5, the J call TRBJ1-2, with TRBD1 matching 8 bases. The CDR3 contains 14 residues. With 6 bases clipped from V and 8 bases from J, the junction kept 11 bases outside the gene matches. CDR1 is MNHEY and CDR2 is SVGAGI in the germline V gene. The CDR3 coding sequence is TGTGCCAGCAGCAAACAGGGGGGGGCAGGAGGCTACACCTTC. This translates into CASSKQGGAGGYTF.

The chain carries TRBV6-1 and TRBJ1-6, with a weak D call TRBD1 (5 bases). Germline lookup yields CDR1 MNHNS and CDR2 SASEGT. V was cut by 6 bases and J by 7 bases, with 16 bases left in between. CDR3 length: 15 amino acids. The DNA for the CDR3 is TGTGCCAGCAGGCGGGAGAGGCAGGGAAATTCACCCCTCCACTTT. As protein: CASRRERQGNSPLHF.

This clone has just a few counts. The V call is TRBV20-1, the J call TRBJ1-1; TRBD1 might be the D (5 bases). V lost 8 bases, J lost 7 bases, and 8 bases lay in between. CDR3 size: 9 residues. The germline CDR1 and CDR2 sequences are DFQATT and SNEGSKA (reference sequence). In nucleotides, the CDR3 is TGCAGTCAGGGTTTTGAAGCTTTCTTT. It is translated as CSQGFEAFF.

The chain employs TRBV9 and TRBJ2-3, with TRBD2 matching over 8 bases. The CDR3 contains 15 residues. Germline loops: CDR1 SGDLS, CDR2 YYNGEE. J gave up 2 bases and V 0 bases, and 2 bases lay outside the gene matches. The CDR3 loop is CASSVVAGYTDTQYF. In nucleotides, the CDR3 is TGTGCCAGCAGCGTAGTAGCGGGATACACAGATACGCAGTATTTT.

The chain combines TRBV2 with TRBJ1-5, with D possibly TRBD1 on 5 matching bases. V was cut by 2 bases and J by 4 bases, with 9 bases left in between. CDR3 length: 14 amino acids. Germline V gives CDR1 SNHLY, CDR2 FYNNEI. The CDR3 DNA is TGTGCCAGCAGTGAATATCAGGGAAATCAGCCCCAGCATTTT. Translated, it gives CASSEYQGNQPQHF.

The chain links TRBV5-8 to TRBJ1-3, with D tentatively TRBD1 (6 bases). The V and J ends lost 4 bases and 6 bases respectively, with 14 bases between them. CDR1 is SGHTS, CDR2 YDEGEE, per germline. The CDR3 runs 14 residues. The CDR3 is CASSLKGQKNTIYF. The CDR3 nucleotides are TGTGCCAGCAGCCTCAAAGGACAGAAAAACACCATATATTTT.

The V gene is TRBV6-1, the J gene TRBJ2-1, with 10 positions matching TRBD2. Germline V gives CDR1 MNHNS, CDR2 SASEGT. The CDR3 loop spans 15 amino acids. Trimming removed 2 bases from V and 4 bases from J; junction bases left unmatched: 2. For the CDR3, the DNA is TGTGCCAGCAGTGAACTAGCGGGAGCTTACAATGAGCAGTTCTTC. Protein product: CASSELAGAYNEQFF.

This clone was seen a handful of times. This chain joins TRBV10-1 and TRBJ1-2; unclear D gene. The V end was cut by 10 bases, the J end by 4 bases, with 16 bases between. Germline lookup yields CDR1 WNHNN and CDR2 SYGVQD (reference sequence). There are 13 residues in the CDR3. CDR3 coding DNA: TGCGCCACCCTGTTTTGGAGGCCCTATGGCTACACCTTC. Its protein product is CATLFWRPYGYTF.

This clone appeared once. The chain combines TRBV4-1 with TRBJ2-1; D is undetermined. CDR3 length: 14 amino acids. V was cut by 1 base and J by 5 bases, with 9 bases left in between. Germline V gene lookup returns CDR1 MGHRA and CDR2 YSYEKL. The CDR3 region is CASSQVSTHNEQFF. CDR3 coding DNA: TGCGCCAGCAGCCAAGTGTCTACCCACAATGAGCAGTTCTTC.

V is TRBV7-2 and J is TRBJ2-3, with 9 bases aligning to TRBD2. The V gene end was trimmed by 3 bases and the J gene end by 4 bases; junction bases not matched to a gene: 5. Germline V CDR1 and CDR2: SGHTA, FQGNSA. The length of the CDR3 is 15 residues. CDR3 region: CASSFGGGGADTQYF. The CDR3 DNA sequence: TGTGCCAGCAGCTTTGGAGGCGGGGGGGCAGATACGCAGTATTTT.

This chain uses TRBV7-2 with TRBJ2-2, with a weak D call TRBD2 (6 bases). Germline CDR1 reads SGHTA; CDR2 reads FQGNSA. This CDR3 spans 17 amino acids. The ends were cut back, 2 bases at V and 6 bases at J, with 19 bases in the middle. The CDR3 reads CASSLRGAGRRAGELFF. The CDR3 nucleotides are TGTGCCAGCAGCTTAAGAGGGGCGGGAAGGAGGGCCGGGGAGCTGTTTTTT.

The rearrangement joins TRBV23-1 to TRBJ1-1; tentatively, D is TRBD1 (5 bases). TRBV23-1 is sorted into the ORF group, with uncertain function. V lost 4 bases, J lost 1 base, and 13 bases lay in between. The length of the CDR3 is 15 residues. The CDR3 sequence: CASSRAGHPNTEAFF. The DNA for the CDR3 is TGCGCCAGCAGTCGGGCGGGGCACCCGAACACTGAAGCTTTCTTT.

The chain has TRBV21-1 and TRBJ2-1; no DNA check was done on the table's D call, TRBD2. TRBV21-1 is shown as a pseudogene. This CDR3 region has 18 residues. The chain's CDR3 is CASSKEGFPSGRNNEQFF. The CDR3 DNA reads TGTGCCAGCAGCAAAGAGGGTTTTCCTAGCGGGAGGAACAATGAGCAGTTCTTC.